One and the same sample provided the 3 T cell receptor beta chains below, sequenced in a study of blood T cell repertoires in COVID-19. Method: immunoSEQ multiplex PCR; TCRdb's copy keeps in-frame clones and lacks some. This table holds some 230,000 clones, 80% to 90% found once. The sample taken for sequencing was PBMCs or T cells enriched from blood (not recorded which). The receptor source for this set is a young woman in a cohort exposed to, infected with or recovered from COVID-19 (not recorded which).

The rearrangement uses TRBV11-2 and TRBJ1-1, with 7 bases aligning to TRBD1. The V gene end was trimmed by 2 bases and the J gene end by 1 base; junction bases not matched to a gene: 1. The CDR3 spans 14 residues. Germline V gene data show CDR1 as SGHAT and CDR2 as FQNNGV. The CDR3, as DNA: TGTGCCAGCAGCTTAAGACAGGGGAACACTGAAGCTTTCTTT. Translating it yields CASSLRQGNTEAFF.

This clone was recorded once. The chain carries TRBV5-6 and TRBJ1-5; 9 bases match TRBD1. The CDR3 is 16 amino acids. Per germline, CDR1 SGHDT and CDR2 YYEEEE. Losses at the gene ends were 4 bases for V and 1 base for J; bases not matched to a gene: 6. CDR3 sequence (DNA): TGTGCCAGCAGCGATACAGGGGGCGCGAGCAATCAGCCCCAGCATTTT. Encoded protein: CASSDTGGASNQPQHF.

The chain combines TRBV6-5 with TRBJ1-2; 8 bases are a match to TRBD1. The V and J ends lost 7 bases and 4 bases, in that order; junction bases with no gene match: 8. The CDR3 runs to 14 residues. Germline V gene sequence: CDR1 MNHEY, CDR2 SVGAGI. The CDR3 spells CASMAQGAVYGYTF. The CDR3 DNA follows: TGTGCCAGCATGGCCCAGGGGGCAGTCTATGGCTACACCTTC.